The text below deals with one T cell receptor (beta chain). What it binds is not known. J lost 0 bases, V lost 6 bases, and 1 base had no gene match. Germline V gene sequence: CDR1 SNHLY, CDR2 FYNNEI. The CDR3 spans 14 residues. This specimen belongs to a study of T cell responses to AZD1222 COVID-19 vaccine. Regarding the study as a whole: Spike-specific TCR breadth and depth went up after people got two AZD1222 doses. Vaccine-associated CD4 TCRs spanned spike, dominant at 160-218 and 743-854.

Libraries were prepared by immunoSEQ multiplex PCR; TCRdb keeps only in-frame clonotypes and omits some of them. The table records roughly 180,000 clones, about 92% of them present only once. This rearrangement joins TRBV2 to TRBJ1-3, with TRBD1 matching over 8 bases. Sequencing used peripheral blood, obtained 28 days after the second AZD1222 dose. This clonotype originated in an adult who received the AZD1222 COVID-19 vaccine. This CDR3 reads CASRGQVSGNTIYF. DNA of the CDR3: TGTGCCAGCAGGGGACAGGTCTCTGGAAACACCATATATTTT.